This T cell receptor (beta chain) was retrieved from a study of Graves' ophthalmopathy and Graves' hyperthyroidism. The CDR3 length is 16 residues. The germline V and J ends were trimmed by 2 bases and 3 bases, with 14 bases remaining between them. Germline V gene data show CDR1 as MDHEN and CDR2 as SYDVKM. Study-level points and caveats: In separating ophthalmopathy from stable hyperthyroidism, a 13-signature model achieved about 90% sensitivity and over 80% specificity. Ophthalmopathy progression cases were predicted by the model with about 70% sensitivity and 72% to 80% specificity.

There are many counts of this clonotype. The antigen remains undetermined. The TCR beta CDR3 regions underwent amplification from RNA transcripts. RT-PCR was first run with HTBI primers, then multiplex PCR in a second round. One entry per CDR3 protein results from TCRdb running MiXCR on the multiplex PCR reads. The table lists hundreds of thousands of distinct CDR3 sequences, about a fifth of them singletons, with approximately 7% in the top ten. Being free of ophthalmopathy for 18 months of follow-up defined stable hyperthyroidism. The chain uses TRBV28 and TRBJ1-3; D not resolved. This sequence was found in a woman aged 18-29 years with stable Graves' hyperthyroidism. Some clones in this sample may be carry-over from other donors' samples. The source material was peripheral blood. Written as DNA, the CDR3 is TGTGCCAGCAGTTTACCCGGAGCCCAGGATGGAAACACCATATATTTT. Translating it yields CASSLPGAQDGNTIYF. The full variable domain, in which reference TRBV28 and TRBJ1-3 provide the parts outside the CDR3, is DVKVTQSSRYLVKRTGEKVFLECVQDMDHENMFWYRQDPGLGLRLIYFSYDVKMKEKGDIPEGYSVSREKKERFSLILESASTNQTSMYLCASSLPGAQDGNTIYFGEGSWLTVV.